The 28 T cell receptor beta chains below come from one sample, sequenced in a study of blood T cell repertoires in COVID-19 (dated by TCRdb to about 2020). Library preparation employed the immunoSEQ multiplex PCR assay. This is the immuneACCESS table as TCRdb keeps it, with only in-frame sequences that have V and J called. A part of the clones is gone; compared with another copy, unresolved V genes explain less than half, and the rest is unexplained. In all, the sample holds 9,500 to 15,000 clones, and 82% of those were seen once. Around 4% of the sample belongs to the ten largest clones. Sequenced: peripheral blood. The receptors derive from a woman aged 60-75 years with acute or convalescent COVID-19.

The J gene is TRBJ1-2, the V gene TRBV20-1, with a weak D call TRBD1 (5 bases). This CDR3 spans 11 amino acids. V was clipped by 6 bases and J by 7 bases, with 12 bases between them. CDR1 and CDR2 from the germline V gene are DFQATT and SNEGSKA (reference sequence). This CDR3 reads CSAGERGGYTF. The CDR3 DNA is TGCAGTGCAGGGGAGCGGGGTGGCTACACCTTC.

V is TRBV5-6 and J is TRBJ1-4; D not resolved. CDR1 and CDR2 from the germline V gene are SGHDT and YYEEEE. Trimming removed 1 base from V and 8 bases from J, with 6 bases in between. This CDR3 has 12 residues. CDR3 DNA sequence: TGTGCCAGCAGCTTGTTTAAAGAAAAACTGTTTTTT. As protein: CASSLFKEKLFF. Filled out from reference TRBV5-6 and TRBJ1-4, the complete variable domain reads DAGVTQSPTHLIKTRGQQVTLRCSPKSGHDTVSWYQQALGQGPQFIFQYYEEEERQRGNFPDRFSGHQFPNYSSELNVNALLLGDSALYLCASSLFKEKLFFGSGTQLSVL.

This chain connects TRBV4-1 to TRBJ1-5, with D possibly TRBD1 on 5 matching bases. The CDR3 is made up of 16 amino acids. Per germline, CDR1 MGHRA and CDR2 YSYEKL. V lost 0 bases and J 5 bases, leaving 14 bases between the germline ends. The CDR3 bases are TGCGCCAGCAGCCAAGAAATCGGCAGGGAGGATCAGCCCCAGCATTTT. Its translation is CASSQEIGREDQPQHF.

V is TRBV14 and J is TRBJ1-3; D remains ambiguous. Germline-derived CDR1 and CDR2 are SGHDN and FVKESK. The length of the CDR3 is 16 residues. V was clipped by 1 base and J by 0 bases, with 10 bases between them. The CDR3 is CASSQVPGYSGNTIYF. CDR3 bases: TGTGCCAGCAGCCAAGTCCCCGGGTACTCTGGAAACACCATATATTTT.

The CDR3 spells CASSQEGRGFTEAFF. Here the CDR3 DNA reads TGCGCCAGCAGCCAAGAGGGTCGGGGGTTTACTGAAGCTTTCTTT. The genes are TRBV4-1 and TRBJ1-1; TRBD1 might be the D (5 bases). V was cut by 0 bases and J by 5 bases, with 13 bases left in between. Germline V gene lookup returns CDR1 MGHRA and CDR2 YSYEKL. The length of the CDR3 is 15 residues.

This chain joins TRBV3-1 (or the pseudogene TRBV3-2) and TRBJ2-1; possible D gene TRBD2, 7 bases. CDR3 length: 13 amino acids. Germline CDR1 LGHDT, CDR2 YNNKEL (reference sequence). Deletions cut 4 bases from V and 10 bases from J, with 14 bases between. CDR3 loop: CASSRGGAGEQFF. The CDR3 region has the DNA TGTGCCAGCAGCCGAGGGGGGGCCGGGGAGCAGTTCTTC.

V is TRBV30 and J is TRBJ1-6, with D perhaps matching TRBD1 (6 bases). Germline assignment: CDR1 GTSNPN and CDR2 SVGIG (reference sequence). The CDR3 consists of 14 residues. The V end lost 2 bases, the J end lost 9 bases, and 14 bases lay between the germline ends. The CDR3 DNA follows: TGTGCCTGGAGTCTGACGGACAGCTCTTCACCCCTCCACTTT. Its protein product is CAWSLTDSSSPLHF. Full variable domain (remainder filled in from reference TRBV30 and TRBJ1-6): SQTIHQWPATLVQPVGSPLSLECTVEGTSNPNLYWYRQAAGRGLQLLFYSVGIGQISSEVPQNLSASRPQDRQFILSSKKLLLSDSGFYLCAWSLTDSSSPLHFGNGTRLTVT.

This chain links TRBV7-9 with TRBJ2-2, with no clear D. CDR1 is SEHNR, CDR2 FQNEAQ, per germline (reference sequence). The ends were cut back, 7 bases at V and 2 bases at J, with 11 bases in the middle. The CDR3 length is 14 residues. In nucleotides, the CDR3 is TGTGCCAGCATTCTCAGTATTAACACCGGGGAGCTGTTTTTT. It codes for CASILSINTGELFF.

The J gene is TRBJ2-3, the V gene TRBV2; 10 bases agree with TRBD1. V lost 4 bases, J lost 5 bases, and 0 bases stayed unmatched. CDR3 size: 13 residues. Germline CDR1 reads SNHLY; CDR2 reads FYNNEI. The CDR3 DNA sequence: TGTGCCAGCAGTGGGGACAGGGGAGATACGCAGTATTTT. Translated: CASSGDRGDTQYF.

The chain has TRBV10-3 and TRBJ2-1; 9 bases align to TRBD1. CDR1 and CDR2 (germline): ENHRY, SYGVKD. V shed 5 bases and J 5 bases; nucleotides not matched to a gene: 28. The CDR3 totals 22 residues. The CDR3 nucleotides are TGTGCCATCAGTTGGAGTCTCCGTACGGGACAGGGCGGGATGGGACAGAACAATGAGCAGTTCTTC. This sequence encodes CAISWSLRTGQGGMGQNNEQFF.

This sequence joins TRBV12-3 or TRBV12-4 and TRBJ2-5, with D tentatively TRBD2 (6 bases). CDR3 length: 12 amino acids. The V end lost 3 bases, the J end lost 5 bases, and 7 bases lay between the germline ends. The CDR3 spells CASSFGRETQYF. The CDR3 nucleotides are TGTGCCAGCAGTTTTGGGAGGGAGACCCAGTACTTC.

The rearrangement uses TRBV5-6 and TRBJ2-7; no definite D call. This CDR3 contains 17 residues. V dropped 3 bases and J dropped 0 bases, with 19 bases sitting between them. Germline-derived CDR1 and CDR2 are SGHDT and YYEEEE. The CDR3 is CASSWALADLTSYEQYF. DNA of the CDR3: TGTGCCAGCAGCTGGGCCCTTGCAGACCTGACCTCCTACGAGCAGTACTTC. The whole variable domain, remainder taken from reference TRBV5-6 and TRBJ2-7, is DAGVTQSPTHLIKTRGQQVTLRCSPKSGHDTVSWYQQALGQGPQFIFQYYEEEERQRGNFPDRFSGHQFPNYSSELNVNALLLGDSALYLCASSWALADLTSYEQYFGPGTRLTVT.

The chain has TRBV12-3 or TRBV12-4 and TRBJ1-6; D possibly corresponds to TRBD1 (5 bases). The length of the CDR3 is 13 residues. Trimming cost V 7 bases and J 9 bases, with 13 bases left between them. For the CDR3, the DNA is TGTGCCAGCACCCGGGCAGGGCCTTCACCCCTCCACTTT. This codes for CASTRAGPSPLHF.

V is TRBV18 and J is TRBJ2-7, with D hard to call. V was trimmed by 2 bases and J by 1 base, leaving 9 bases between them. Germline assignment: CDR1 KGHSH and CDR2 LQKENI. This CDR3 region has 14 residues. CDR3 amino acids: CASSPSPGSYEQYF. The CDR3 coding sequence is TGTGCCAGCTCACCATCGCCGGGTTCCTACGAGCAGTACTTC.

CDR3 nucleotide sequence: TGTGCCAGCAGCCGGGAACTAGCGGGGAAACAAGAGACCCAGTACTTC. Translating gives CASSRELAGKQETQYF. The gene calls are TRBV11-2 and TRBJ2-5; 10 positions agree with TRBD2. Germline V gene lookup returns CDR1 SGHAT and CDR2 FQNNGV. This CDR3 has 16 residues. V dropped 5 bases and J dropped 2; count of bases not matched to a gene: 8.

The V call is TRBV5-1, the J call TRBJ1-6, with D unclear. CDR3 length: 16 residues. The germline gives CDR1 SGHRS, CDR2 YFSETQ. V lost 0 bases, J lost 10 bases, and 17 bases lay in between. The CDR3 loop reads CASSLAGSRWQSPLHF. The CDR3 nucleotides read TGCGCCAGCAGCTTGGCCGGCAGCAGGTGGCAATCACCCCTCCACTTT.

The V call is TRBV11-2, the J call TRBJ2-7, with 9 bases matching TRBD1. The CDR3 is made up of 16 amino acids. Germline trimming cut 4 bases from V and 3 bases from J; bases unmatched to any gene: 10. CDR1 SGHAT and CDR2 FQNNGV come from the germline V gene. The CDR3 loop reads CASSSNPQGALYEQYF. CDR3 nucleotide sequence: TGTGCCAGCAGCTCGAACCCACAGGGGGCCCTCTACGAGCAGTACTTC.

The chain couples TRBV3-1 (or the pseudogene TRBV3-2) to TRBJ2-1; 13 bases match TRBD2. Germline CDR1 reads LGHDT; CDR2 reads YNNKEL (reference sequence). Trimming at V came to 4 bases and at J to 4 bases, leaving 1 base not matched to a gene. The CDR3 sequence is 15 residues long. The CDR3 loop is CASSLTSGGYNEQFF. In DNA, the CDR3 is TGTGCCAGCAGCCTGACTAGCGGGGGGTACAATGAGCAGTTCTTC.

V usage is TRBV28 and J usage is TRBJ2-7; 8 nucleotides match TRBD2. The CDR3 sequence is 15 residues long. J gave up 2 bases and V 3 bases, and 6 bases lay outside the gene matches. Germline-derived CDR1 and CDR2 are MDHEN and SYDVKM. CDR3 sequence (DNA): TGTGCCAGCAGTTTTTATTGGCGGGGGGCCTACGAGCAGTACTTC. Its translation is CASSFYWRGAYEQYF. The variable domain in full, completed from reference TRBV28 and TRBJ2-7, reads DVKVTQSSRYLVKRTGEKVFLECVQDMDHENMFWYRQDPGLGLRLIYFSYDVKMKEKGDIPEGYSVSREKKERFSLILESASTNQTSMYLCASSFYWRGAYEQYFGPGTRLTVT.

The V and J genes are TRBV20-1 and TRBJ2-5; perhaps TRBD2 as D (5 bases). Trimming removed 3 bases at V and 5 bases at J, with 10 bases between. The CDR3 is 12 residues long. The V gene's germline CDR1 is DFQATT and CDR2 SNEGSKA (reference sequence). CDR3 coding DNA: TGCAGTGCTAGTTATGGGGAGGAGACCCAGTACTTC. Its protein product is CSASYGEETQYF.

The V and J genes are TRBV9 and TRBJ2-3, with TRBD2 matching 8 bases. Germline V gene lookup returns CDR1 SGDLS and CDR2 YYNGEE. V gave up 6 bases and J gave up 0 bases; unmatched junction bases: 6. The CDR3 is made up of 15 amino acids. This CDR3 reads CASTGRGGSTDTQYF. For the CDR3, the DNA is TGTGCCAGCACGGGCCGGGGGGGGAGCACAGATACGCAGTATTTT.

The chain joins TRBV28 to TRBJ1-5; D might be TRBD1 (6 bases). The ends were cut back, 6 bases at V and 6 bases at J, with 15 bases in the middle. The CDR3 extends over 14 amino acids. CDR1 is MDHEN, CDR2 SYDVKM, per germline. CDR3 nucleotide sequence: TGTGCCAGCAGCATACAGGGTGGGAGTCAGCCCCAGCATTTT. This codes for CASSIQGGSQPQHF.

The chain couples TRBV6-5 to TRBJ1-4; 7 bases agree with TRBD1. Per the germline V gene, CDR1 is MNHEY and CDR2 is SVGAGI. This CDR3 spans 15 amino acids. Germline trimming cut 2 bases from V and 8 bases from J; bases unmatched to any gene: 8. As DNA, the CDR3 is TGTGCCAGCAGTTACCTCGGACAGGTCGGCGAAAAACTGTTTTTT. As protein: CASSYLGQVGEKLFF.

This chain joins TRBV6-1 and TRBJ2-7, with unresolved D. The CDR3 spans 16 residues. The germline V gene has CDR1 MNHNS and CDR2 SASEGT. The V end lost 4 bases, the J end lost 2 bases, and 18 bases lay between the germline ends. The CDR3 spells CASSVGATLNPYEQYF. The CDR3 region has the DNA TGTGCCAGCAGTGTTGGTGCTACCTTGAACCCCTACGAGCAGTACTTC.

The rearrangement uses TRBV6-1 and TRBJ2-1; maybe TRBD1 (7 bases). The CDR3 spans 16 residues. Germline V lookup: CDR1 MNHNS, CDR2 SASEGT. The V and J ends lost 4 bases and 2 bases respectively, with 15 bases between them. CDR3 sequence (DNA): TGTGCCAGCAGTGGGTTGCAGGGGGAGGCCTACAATGAGCAGTTCTTC. Translated: CASSGLQGEAYNEQFF.

This rearrangement joins TRBV18 to TRBJ2-1; 7 bases are a match to TRBD1. CDR1 is KGHSH and CDR2 is LQKENI in the germline V gene. Trimming cost V 4 bases and J 2 bases; bases outside gene matches: 2. The CDR3 extends over 14 amino acids. The CDR3 loop reads CASSLDRAYNEQFF. The CDR3, as DNA: TGTGCCAGCTCACTTGACAGGGCCTACAATGAGCAGTTCTTC.

The V call is TRBV3-1 (or the pseudogene TRBV3-2), the J call TRBJ1-6; D is unclear. This CDR3 contains 12 residues. The germline V and J ends were trimmed by 3 bases and 5 bases, with 2 bases remaining between them. The germline V gene has CDR1 LGHDT and CDR2 YNNKEL (reference sequence). CDR3 sequence: CASSHNNSPLHF. For the CDR3, the DNA is TGTGCCAGCAGCCATAATAATTCACCCCTCCACTTT.

The chain employs TRBV7-3 and TRBJ1-6; the match to TRBD1 covers 7 bases. J lost 6 bases, V lost 3 bases, and 2 bases had no gene match. The germline gives CDR1 SGHTA, CDR2 FQGTGA. The CDR3 sequence is 14 residues long. CDR3 sequence reads: CASSFGTVNSPLHF. The CDR3 DNA sequence: TGTGCCAGCAGCTTCGGGACAGTTAATTCACCCCTCCACTTT.